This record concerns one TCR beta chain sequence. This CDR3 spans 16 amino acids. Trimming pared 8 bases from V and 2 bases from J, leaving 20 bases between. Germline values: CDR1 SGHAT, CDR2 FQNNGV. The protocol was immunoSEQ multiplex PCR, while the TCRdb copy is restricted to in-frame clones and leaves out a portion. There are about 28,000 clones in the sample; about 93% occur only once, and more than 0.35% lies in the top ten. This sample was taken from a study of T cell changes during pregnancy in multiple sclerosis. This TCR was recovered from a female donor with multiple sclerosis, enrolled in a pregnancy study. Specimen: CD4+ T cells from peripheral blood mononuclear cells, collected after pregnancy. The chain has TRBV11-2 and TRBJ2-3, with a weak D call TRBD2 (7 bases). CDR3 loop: CASVPRGGVNTDTQYF. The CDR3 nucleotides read TGTGCCAGCGTCCCGAGGGGGGGAGTGAACACAGATACGCAGTATTTT.